The T cell receptor beta chain described here comes from a study of T-cell memory formation after mild COVID-19. Notes on the study in general: Contracting CD8+ clones were enriched in EMRA, CD4+ mainly in CM and EM.

From the 5' RACE reads, TCRdb called clonotypes with MiXCR, one entry per CDR3 protein. Of about 320,000 distinct CDR3 sequences listed, 13% to 15% are singletons. This clonotype was found a few times. The antigen is not known. The germline gives CDR1 MDHEN, CDR2 SYDVKM. Trimming took off 5 bases at V and 2 bases at J, with 15 bases between the two ends. The CDR3 runs to 15 residues. Sample: PBMCs or a T cell subset sorted from them (not recorded which). The source is a man younger than 35 who had mild COVID-19 (a few samples of this study predate the infection). Cell type and time point are not known. The genes are TRBV28 and TRBJ1-2; D unclear. The CDR3 region is CASSKWTVANYGYTF. CDR3 bases: TGTGCCAGCAGTAAGTGGACTGTAGCAAACTATGGCTACACCTTC.